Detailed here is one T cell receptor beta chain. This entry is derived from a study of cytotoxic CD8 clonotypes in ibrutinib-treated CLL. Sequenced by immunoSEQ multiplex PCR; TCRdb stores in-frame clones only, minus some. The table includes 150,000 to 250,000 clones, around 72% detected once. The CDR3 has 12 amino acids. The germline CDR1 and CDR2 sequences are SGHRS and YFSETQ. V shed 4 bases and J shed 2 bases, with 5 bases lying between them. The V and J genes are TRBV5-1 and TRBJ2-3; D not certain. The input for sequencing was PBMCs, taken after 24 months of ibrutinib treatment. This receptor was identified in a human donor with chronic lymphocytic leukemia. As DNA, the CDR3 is TGCGCCAGCAGCACCCTCACAGATACGCAGTATTTT. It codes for CASSTLTDTQYF.